The clone carrying this T cell receptor (beta chain) was recorded a few times. This specimen belongs to a study of T cells in Graves' hyperthyroidism and ophthalmopathy. CDR3 length: 13 amino acids. Trimming at V came to 7 bases and at J to 5 bases, leaving 7 bases not matched to a gene. From germline, CDR1 is MDHEN and CDR2 SYDVKM. The TCR beta CDR3 regions underwent amplification using RNA transcripts as the source. The TCR CDR3 was amplified in a first-round RT-PCR using the HTBI primer set. From the multiplex PCR reads, TCRdb called clonotypes with MiXCR, one entry per CDR3 protein. The sample yields 730,000 or so distinct CDR3 sequences, 18% seen once.

This rearrangement joins TRBV28 to TRBJ1-2, with 7 bases fitting TRBD1. The sequence was collected from a woman between 45 and 60 years old with Graves' hyperthyroidism that later progressed to Graves' ophthalmopathy. The sequenced sample consisted of blood. This CDR3 is CASKIQGGYGYTF. CDR3 coding DNA: TGTGCCAGCAAAATCCAGGGGGGATATGGCTACACCTTC.